This T cell receptor beta chain is drawn from a study of CXCR3 chemokines and chemotherapy response in bladder cancer. CDR3 size: 14 residues. Germline V gives CDR1 MDHEN, CDR2 SYDVKM. With 2 bases clipped from V and 5 bases from J, the junction kept 3 bases outside the gene matches. This clonotype is termed medium-sized. TCRdb independently ran MiXCR on the PCR reads; one entry per CDR3 protein. The data show around 13,000 distinct CDR3 sequences, around 12% seen once. The sequence derives from a human donor with bladder cancer that did not respond to neoadjuvant chemotherapy. This chain connects TRBV28 to TRBJ2-1; the match to TRBD2 covers 7 bases. This specimen was acquired from a patient whose treatment included neoadjuvant chemotherapy. The CDR3 is CASSLGGRDNEQFF. Here the CDR3 DNA reads TGTGCCAGCAGTTTAGGAGGGAGGGACAATGAGCAGTTCTTC.